The 15 T cell receptor beta chains in this list originate from one sample, sequenced in a study of blood T cell repertoires in COVID-19. The method was immunoSEQ multiplex PCR; TCRdb's version includes in-frame clones alone and lacks a portion of them. The sample carries some 140,000 clones, about 79% recorded once. The sequencing sample was made of peripheral blood. The source of these receptors is an older woman with acute or convalescent COVID-19.

The V call is TRBV5-1, the J call TRBJ1-1; 8 nucleotides align to TRBD1. This CDR3 contains 16 residues. The ends lost 3 bases at V and 4 bases at J; junction bases unmatched: 11. Germline CDR1 reads SGHRS; CDR2 reads YFSETQ. The CDR3: CASSWTAGGLGTEAFF. As DNA, the CDR3 is TGCGCCAGCAGCTGGACCGCAGGGGGCCTCGGCACTGAAGCTTTCTTT.

This chain connects TRBV7-3 to TRBJ1-2; D not certain. Looked up from germline, CDR1 is SGHTA and CDR2 is FQGTGA. This CDR3 region has 16 residues. V lost 0 bases and J lost 4, with 15 bases in between. Here the CDR3 reads CASSLTGGATGYGYTF. The CDR3 region has the DNA TGTGCCAGCAGCTTAACCGGAGGCGCTACGGGCTATGGCTACACCTTC.

This clone was found once. The chain has TRBV5-1 and TRBJ2-3, with 7 nucleotides matching TRBD1. CDR1 is SGHRS and CDR2 is YFSETQ in the germline V gene. This CDR3 has 15 residues. V shed 4 bases and J 2 bases; nucleotides not matched to a gene: 7. The DNA for the CDR3 is TGCGCCAGCAGCACCCGACAGGGCCTCACAGATACGCAGTATTTT. As protein: CASSTRQGLTDTQYF.

The chain joins TRBV28 to TRBJ1-4; a possible D gene is TRBD1 (6 bases). The CDR3 is 18 amino acids. The V end was cut by 4 bases, the J end by 6 bases, with 24 bases between. Germline assignment: CDR1 MDHEN and CDR2 SYDVKM. This chain's CDR3 is CASSSRGGGVGRDEKLFF. CDR3 sequence (DNA): TGTGCCAGCAGTTCTCGGGGTGGGGGCGTTGGTCGGGATGAAAAACTGTTTTTT.

The chain is built from TRBV27 and TRBJ2-3, with 7 positions matching TRBD1. Germline V gene sequence: CDR1 MNHEY, CDR2 SMNVEV (reference sequence). J was trimmed by 0 bases and V by 3 bases; bases with no gene match: 0. This CDR3 spans 14 amino acids. Here the CDR3 reads CASSLDRSTDTQYF. Here the CDR3 DNA reads TGTGCCAGCAGTTTGGACAGGAGCACAGATACGCAGTATTTT.

This chain joins TRBV6-5 and TRBJ2-3; TRBD1 matches 7 bases. V was clipped by 7 bases and J by 6 bases; unmatched bases: 13. The CDR3 contains 15 residues. Germline CDR1 and CDR2: MNHEY and SVGAGI. CDR3 nucleotide sequence: TGTGCCAGCAAAAGTACAGGGGTCTCGTTTGATACGCAGTATTTT. Amino acid sequence: CASKSTGVSFDTQYF.

The chain combines TRBV19 with TRBJ2-5, with TRBD1 as a possible D gene (6 bases). In germline, CDR1 is LNHDA, CDR2 SQIVND (reference sequence). This CDR3 contains 14 residues. V was shortened by 9 bases and J by 5 bases, with 19 bases between the two germline ends. For the CDR3, the DNA is TGTGCCAGCACCCCGGGACATTCGGTTGAGACCCAGTACTTC. Translating it yields CASTPGHSVETQYF.

The chain uses TRBV30 and TRBJ1-1, with D possibly matching TRBD1 (5 bases). V was pared by 3 bases and J by 3 bases, with 11 bases between. The CDR3 spans 13 residues. The germline gives CDR1 GTSNPN, CDR2 SVGIG (reference sequence). The CDR3 nucleotides are TGTGCCTGGAGCGGCCAGGGCCACACTGAAGCTTTCTTT. This encodes CAWSGQGHTEAFF.

The chain has TRBV14 and TRBJ1-1, with 7 bases aligning to TRBD1. V shed 4 bases, J shed 4 bases, and the junction held 6 bases outside the gene matches. Germline assignment: CDR1 SGHDN and CDR2 FVKESK. The CDR3 has 14 residues. This chain's CDR3 is CASSRDRVSTEAFF. CDR3 bases: TGTGCCAGCAGCCGAGACAGGGTAAGCACTGAAGCTTTCTTT.

This clone was recorded only once. The chain combines TRBV6-5 with TRBJ1-3; D unclear. Per germline, CDR1 MNHEY and CDR2 SVGAGI. The CDR3 runs 14 residues. Trimming left V 6 bases short and J 4 bases short, with 13 bases between. CDR3 in amino acids: CASRNLAGGNTIYF. CDR3 DNA: TGTGCCAGCAGGAACCTGGCGGGGGGAAACACCATATATTTT.

This chain joins TRBV24-1 and TRBJ1-1; a weak D match, TRBD1 (5 bases). V was cut by 3 bases and J by 4 bases, with 8 bases left in between. From germline, CDR1 is KGHDR and CDR2 SFDVKD. CDR3 length equals 13 residues. DNA of the CDR3: TGTGCCACCAGTGATGGGGCCAGCACTGAAGCTTTCTTT. It encodes CATSDGASTEAFF.

The sample holds a few counts of this clone. V and J are TRBV18 and TRBJ2-7, with 12 bases fitting TRBD1. CDR3 length: 15 amino acids. The V segment lost 6 bases and the J segment 6 bases; nucleotides outside the gene matches: 9. The germline CDR1 and CDR2 sequences are KGHSH and LQKENI. CDR3 amino acids: CASSLGTGGWGEQYV. In nucleotides, the CDR3 is TGTGCCAGCTCCCTCGGGACAGGGGGCTGGGGCGAGCAGTACGTC.

The chain links TRBV10-3 to TRBJ1-2; TRBD1 matches 10 bases. Germline assignment: CDR1 ENHRY and CDR2 SYGVKD. CDR3 size: 14 residues. With 4 bases clipped from V and 8 bases from J, the junction kept 7 bases outside the gene matches. The CDR3 DNA reads TGTGCCATCAGTGGAAGACAGGGGGCCGGCGGCTACACCTTC. It codes for CAISGRQGAGGYTF.

The chain has TRBV3-1 (or the pseudogene TRBV3-2) and TRBJ2-1; D is possibly TRBD2 (6 bases). This CDR3 comprises 15 residues. Germline V CDR1 and CDR2: LGHDT, YNNKEL (reference sequence). Trimming cost V 8 bases and J 2 bases, with 16 bases left between them. CDR3 DNA: TGTGCCAGCGCTGAGACTAGAGCGGCCTACAATGAGCAGTTCTTC. Translation: CASAETRAAYNEQFF.

This clone came up once. The genes are TRBV7-9 and TRBJ1-5; unclear D gene. Germline CDR1 and CDR2: SEHNR and FQNEAQ (reference sequence). The CDR3 totals 12 residues. Trimming left V 4 bases short and J 4 bases short, with 5 bases between. The chain's CDR3 is CASSSVNQPQHF. In nucleotides, the CDR3 is TGTGCCAGCAGCTCCGTTAATCAGCCCCAGCATTTT. Supplemented by reference TRBV7-9 and TRBJ1-5, the full variable domain reads DTGVSQNPRHKITKRGQNVTFRCDPISEHNRLYWYRQTLGQGPEFLTYFQNEAQLEKSRLLSDRFSAERPKGSFSTLEIQRTEQGDSAMYLCASSSVNQPQHFGDGTRLSIL.